Included here is one T cell receptor beta chain sequence, with context. The sample originates from a study of CD8 T cells in Susac syndrome. Trimming stripped 8 bases from V and 6 bases from J, with 19 bases between. The CDR3 runs 14 residues. Germline-derived CDR1 and CDR2 are MNHEY and SMNVEV (reference sequence). The RNA input was roughly 0.45 to 1 ug, and it was reverse transcribed with random hexamers. One entry per CDR3 protein, called by TCRdb with MiXCR from the immunoSEQ multiplex PCR reads. The table includes about 150,000 distinct CDR3 sequences, approximately 94% detected once. V and J are TRBV27 and TRBJ1-2, with D unclear. This clonotype was sampled from a human donor with multiple sclerosis. The sequenced material came from CD8+ T cells from PBMCs. DNA of the CDR3: TGTGCCAGCGGGGTTGAAGGGTACATAGATGGCTACACCTTC. Translated: CASGVEGYIDGYTF.